What follows is one TCR beta chain and its context. This record comes from a study of shared clonotypes between healthy human individuals. V gave up 0 bases and J gave up 0 bases, with 9 bases separating them. The CDR3 has 16 amino acids. CDR1 is MRHNA and CDR2 is SNTAGT in the germline V gene. In the authors' methods: ImmunoSEQ junction-only sequences lacked quality scores, so their filtering differed. Assay: immunoSEQ multiplex PCR; the TCRdb copy retains only in-frame clones and omits some. V and J calls and clone size are given by that table; D and trimming were obtained from the DNA. The sample lists a few million clones, more than 90% occurring once.

The sequenced sample was naive CD4+ T cells sorted from blood. Regarding subset: CD45RA+ positively selected. The sequence was obtained from a man aged 18 to 30 in good health. V is TRBV6-4 and J is TRBJ2-1; D gene uncertain. The CDR3 nucleotides read TGTGCCAGCAGTGACTCGGCGCATGCCTCCTACAATGAGCAGTTCTTC. Its protein is CASSDSAHASYNEQFF.